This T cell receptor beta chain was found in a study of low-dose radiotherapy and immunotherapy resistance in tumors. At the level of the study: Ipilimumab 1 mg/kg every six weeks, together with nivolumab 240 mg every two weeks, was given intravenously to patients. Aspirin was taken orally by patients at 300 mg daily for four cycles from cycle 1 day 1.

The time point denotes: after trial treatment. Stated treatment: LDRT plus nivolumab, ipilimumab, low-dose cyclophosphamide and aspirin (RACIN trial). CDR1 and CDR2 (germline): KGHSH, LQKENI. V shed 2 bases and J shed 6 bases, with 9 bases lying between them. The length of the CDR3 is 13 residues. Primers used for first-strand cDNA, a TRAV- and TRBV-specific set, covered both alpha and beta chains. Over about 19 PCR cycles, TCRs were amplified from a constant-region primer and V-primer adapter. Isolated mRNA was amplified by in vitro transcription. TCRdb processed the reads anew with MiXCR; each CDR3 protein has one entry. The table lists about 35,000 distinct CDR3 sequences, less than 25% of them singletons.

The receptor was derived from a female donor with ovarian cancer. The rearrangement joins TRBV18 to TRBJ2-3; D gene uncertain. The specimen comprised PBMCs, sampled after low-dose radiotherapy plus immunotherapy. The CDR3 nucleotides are TGTGCCAGCTCACCAGACGGTCGGGATACGCAGTATTTT. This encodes CASSPDGRDTQYF.